The 4 T cell receptor beta chains in this list originate from one sample, sequenced in a study of CD8+ T cells in alopecia areata. RNA was isolated and reverse transcribed to cDNA, the sequencing template. Assay: immunoSEQ multiplex PCR; the TCRdb copy retains only in-frame clones and omits some. The sample contains more than 90,000 clones, about 61% of which appear only once. The sample consisted of CD4+ T cells sorted from blood. These TCRs come from a human donor in good health.

V and J are TRBV27 and TRBJ1-6, with D unresolved. Germline-derived CDR1 and CDR2 are MNHEY and SMNVEV (reference sequence). The V end was cut by 1 base, the J end by 7 bases, with 5 bases between. The CDR3 totals 13 residues. The CDR3 region has the DNA TGTGCCAGCAGTTTATATCCCAATTCACCCCTCCACTTT. Translation gives CASSLYPNSPLHF.

The chain recombines TRBV9 with TRBJ2-1, with 9 positions matching TRBD2. The V gene end was trimmed by 0 bases and the J gene end by 6 bases; junction bases not matched to a gene: 10. Per the germline V gene, CDR1 is SGDLS and CDR2 is YYNGEE. The CDR3 loop spans 17 amino acids. CDR3 nucleotide sequence: TGTGCCAGCAGCGTAGGTGTGGCGGGGGGGCCGTCCAATGAGCAGTTCTTC. This translates into CASSVGVAGGPSNEQFF.

This clone was observed a handful of times. V is TRBV7-9 and J is TRBJ2-7, with D maybe TRBD1 (5 bases). This CDR3 has 14 amino acids. V dropped 3 bases and J dropped 4 bases, with 13 bases sitting between them. Per the germline V gene, CDR1 is SEHNR and CDR2 is FQNEAQ (reference sequence). The CDR3 sequence is CASSFETQGYEQYF. Written as DNA, the CDR3 is TGTGCCAGCAGCTTCGAAACCCAGGGTTACGAGCAGTACTTC.

This clone has a handful of counts. This chain uses TRBV5-1 with TRBJ2-7, with D possibly matching TRBD1 (6 bases). The V gene lost 3 bases and the J gene lost 3 bases, with 10 bases spanning the gap. From germline, CDR1 is SGHRS and CDR2 YFSETQ. This CDR3 has 13 amino acids. The CDR3 region is CASSSEGDYEQYF. Written as DNA, the CDR3 is TGCGCCAGCAGCTCCGAGGGGGACTACGAGCAGTACTTC.